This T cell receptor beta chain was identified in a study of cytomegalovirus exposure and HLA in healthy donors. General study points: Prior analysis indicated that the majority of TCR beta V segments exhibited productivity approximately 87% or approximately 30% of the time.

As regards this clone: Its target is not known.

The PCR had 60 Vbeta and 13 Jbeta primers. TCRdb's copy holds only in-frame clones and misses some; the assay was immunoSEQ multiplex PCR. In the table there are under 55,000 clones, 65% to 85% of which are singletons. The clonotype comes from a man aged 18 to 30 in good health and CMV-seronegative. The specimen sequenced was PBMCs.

CDR3 loop: CASAGLAGADGETQYF. Written as DNA, the CDR3 is TGTGCCAGCGCCGGACTAGCGGGAGCGGATGGGGAGACCCAGTACTTC. The rearrangement joins TRBV7-9 to TRBJ2-5, with 13 bases that match TRBD2. After removal of 8 bases from V and 5 bases from J, the junction contained 11 bases not matched to a gene. Germline assignment: CDR1 SEHNR and CDR2 FQNEAQ (reference sequence). This CDR3 comprises 16 residues.